This T cell receptor beta chain was profiled in a study of shared clonotypes between healthy human individuals. Profiling relied on immunoSEQ multiplex PCR, and the TCRdb table lists in-frame clones only, not all of them. The data hold roughly 2.5 million clones, with around 90% observed a single time. The CDR3 spans 16 residues. V lost 2 bases and J 0 bases, leaving 11 bases between the germline ends. Germline CDR1 reads SNHLY; CDR2 reads FYNNEI. The sequence derives from a man between 18 and 35 years old in good health. The sequencing sample was made of naive CD4+ T cells sorted from blood. Subset in this sample: CD45RA+ positively selected. The rearrangement joins TRBV2 to TRBJ2-1, with D perhaps TRBD1 (6 bases). CDR3 sequence reads: CASSEKQGFSYNEQFF. CDR3 sequence (DNA): TGTGCCAGCAGTGAAAAGCAGGGGTTCTCCTACAATGAGCAGTTCTTC.